What follows describes a single T cell receptor (beta chain). This clone may be a read error of a much larger clone one base away. This CDR3 is also generated by other DNA sequences in the sample. The entry originates in a study of shared clonotypes between healthy human individuals. The genomic DNA of each subset was split evenly across several immunoSEQ plates. Each PCR replicate run on unsorted PBMC took in approximately 310 ng DNA, tens of thousands of T cell genomes. Only in-frame clones appear in the TCRdb table, and some are missing; sequencing was by immunoSEQ multiplex PCR. The table records about 490,000 clones, 79% of them present only once. CDR1 is SNHLY, CDR2 FYNNEI, per germline. The CDR3 contains 14 residues.

The sequence was collected from a woman aged 40 to 55 in good health. Some clones in this sample may be carry-over from other donors' samples. The chain is built from TRBV2 and TRBJ1-5, with a possible D match to TRBD1 (5 bases). Sequencing was performed on PBMCs. CDR3 residues: CASSPQGSNQPQHF. The DNA of the CDR3 is TGCGCCAGCAGTCCTCAGGGTAGCAATCAGCCCCAGCATTTT. The entire variable domain, with the rest obtained from reference TRBV2 and TRBJ1-5, is as follows: EPEVTQTPSHQVTQMGQEVILRCVPISNHLYFYWYRQILGQKVEFLVSFYNNEISEKSEIFDDQFSVERPDGSNFTLKIRSTKLEDSAMYFCASSPQGSNQPQHFGDGTRLSIL.